What follows are 24 T cell receptor beta chains derived from one specimen sequenced in a study of shared clonotypes between healthy human individuals. The repertoire was sequenced with immunoSEQ multiplex PCR; TCRdb's copy has only in-frame clones and lacks some. Among 500,000 to 550,000 clones listed, more than 95% were seen once. Sequences were obtained from naive CD4+ T cells sorted from blood. Subset specified: CD45RA+ positively selected. All receptors derive from a woman aged 25 to 39 in good health.

CDR3 nucleotide sequence: TGTGCCAGCAGTACAGTCGTAGGAGGCTACACCTTC. Residues: CASSTVVGGYTF. The chain employs TRBV6-5 and TRBJ1-2; D is uncertain. Trimming took off 5 bases at V and 8 bases at J, with 12 bases between the two ends. Germline values: CDR1 MNHEY, CDR2 SVGAGI. The CDR3 loop spans 12 amino acids.

The rearrangement uses TRBV18 and TRBJ2-1; TRBD2 aligns across 13 bases. The length of the CDR3 is 14 residues. Germline V gives CDR1 KGHSH, CDR2 LQKENI. Trimming took 3 bases from V and 9 from J; bases not matched to a gene: 2. The CDR3 bases are TGTGCCAGCTCACCGACTAGCGGGAGGAGTGAGCAGTTCTTC. As protein: CASSPTSGRSEQFF.

The V call is TRBV19, the J call TRBJ2-3, with 12 bases identical to TRBD2. This CDR3 contains 15 residues. The J segment lost 6 bases and the V segment lost 4 bases, leaving 5 bases of the junction unmatched. Germline V gene sequence: CDR1 LNHDA, CDR2 SQIVND (reference sequence). For the CDR3, the DNA is TGTGCCAGTAGTAGGACTAGCGGGATGGGGGATACGCAGTATTTT. It encodes CASSRTSGMGDTQYF.

The chain is built from TRBV5-5 and TRBJ1-5; 9 bases are shared with TRBD1. The CDR3 totals 17 residues. V shed 2 bases and J 7 bases; nucleotides not matched to a gene: 13. Looked up from germline, CDR1 is SGHKS and CDR2 is YYEKEE (reference sequence). The CDR3, as DNA: TGTGCCAGCAGCTTAATACAGGGGGCGGACGGGAAACAGCCCCAGCATTTT. Its translation is CASSLIQGADGKQPQHF.

V is TRBV5-4 and J is TRBJ1-2, with D perhaps TRBD1 (5 bases). CDR1 is SGHNT, CDR2 YYREEE, per germline (reference sequence). V was clipped by 5 bases and J by 6 bases, with 14 bases between them. The CDR3 consists of 13 residues. CDR3 nucleotides: TGTGCCAGCAGTCATGACAGAGGGGATGGCTACACCTTC. Translating gives CASSHDRGDGYTF. Full variable domain (outside the CDR3, taken from reference TRBV5-4 and TRBJ1-2): ETGVTQSPTHLIKTRGQQVTLRCSSQSGHNTVSWYQQALGQGPQFIFQYYREEENGRGNFPPRFSGLQFPNYSSELNVNALELDDSALYLCASSHDRGDGYTFGSGTRLTVV.

This chain joins TRBV5-1 and TRBJ1-5, with 7 bases identical to TRBD1. Germline CDR1 is SGHRS and CDR2 is YFSETQ. The V gene end was trimmed by 0 bases and the J gene end by 7 bases; junction bases not matched to a gene: 4. This CDR3 spans 14 amino acids. CDR3 sequence reads: CASSLEVGGQPQHF. The CDR3 nucleotides are TGCGCCAGCAGCTTGGAGGTAGGGGGCCAGCCCCAGCATTTT.

The chain recombines TRBV5-1 with TRBJ2-5, with 12 bases fitting TRBD2. The tail of the sequence fits TRBJ2-7 better, so the J call may be wrong. Germline-derived CDR1 and CDR2 are SGHRS and YFSETQ. This CDR3 comprises 14 residues. The CDR3 region is CASRTSGSLYEQYF. CDR3 in DNA: TGCGCCAGCAGGACTAGCGGGAGTTTGTACGAGCAGTACTTC.

The chain uses TRBV4-1 and TRBJ2-3; D perhaps matches TRBD2 (6 bases). Germline CDR1 reads MGHRA; CDR2 reads YSYEKL. This CDR3 comprises 17 residues. V dropped 1 base and J dropped 3 bases, with 17 bases sitting between them. In DNA form, the CDR3 reads TGCGCCAGCAGCCAAGGGAGGGCCCGGGTTATAACAGATACGCAGTATTTT. It translates to CASSQGRARVITDTQYF.

CDR3 protein: CASRSTGTGAGELFF. The CDR3 DNA reads as TGTGCCAGCAGGTCCACCGGGACAGGGGCCGGGGAGCTGTTTTTT. V gene TRBV28 combines with J gene TRBJ2-2; 10 bases are a match to TRBD1. Germline loops: CDR1 MDHEN, CDR2 SYDVKM. V gave up 6 bases and J gave up 6 bases; unmatched junction bases: 7. The CDR3 spans 15 residues.

The J gene is TRBJ1-2, the V gene TRBV7-2, with D possibly TRBD1 on 5 matching bases. Per the germline V gene, CDR1 is SGHTA and CDR2 is FQGNSA. The CDR3 contains 15 residues. Trimming stripped 2 bases from V and 0 bases from J, with 10 bases between. The CDR3 nucleotides read TGTGCCAGCAGCTTACGACCGACAGCTAACTATGGCTACACCTTC. It translates to CASSLRPTANYGYTF.

The rearrangement joins TRBV28 to TRBJ2-7; 11 positions match TRBD2. V was clipped by 7 bases and J by 3 bases; unmatched bases: 11. CDR3 length: 16 residues. Per the germline V gene, CDR1 is MDHEN and CDR2 is SYDVKM. CDR3 sequence reads: CASISSGRSVIYEQYF. The CDR3, as DNA: TGTGCCAGCATCTCTAGCGGGAGGAGTGTAATCTACGAGCAGTACTTC.

This chain uses TRBV5-1 with TRBJ2-3; D is perhaps TRBD1 (6 bases). CDR1 is SGHRS, CDR2 YFSETQ, per germline. V dropped 0 bases and J dropped 3 bases, with 14 bases sitting between them. The CDR3 covers 16 residues. CDR3 in amino acids: CASSLANQGRTDTQYF. The CDR3 DNA follows: TGCGCCAGCAGCTTGGCCAATCAGGGGCGGACAGATACGCAGTATTTT.

CDR3 in DNA: TGCGCCAGCAGCTTGGAAGGACTAGCGACCGGTGAGCAGTTCTTC. Translated: CASSLEGLATGEQFF. The V gene is TRBV5-1, the J gene TRBJ2-1, with 9 positions matching TRBD2. V lost 0 bases and J lost 9; bases outside the gene matches: 7. CDR3 length: 15 residues. The germline V gene has CDR1 SGHRS and CDR2 YFSETQ.

With respect to this clone: Other DNA sequences from this sample encode an identical CDR3 as well. Here the CDR3 reads CASTPDRYSGNTIYF. Here the CDR3 DNA reads TGTGCCAGCACCCCAGACAGGTACTCTGGAAACACCATATATTTT. The chain employs TRBV6-5 and TRBJ1-3, with D possibly being TRBD1 (6 bases). Trimming removed 7 bases at V and 0 bases at J, with 13 bases between. Germline CDR1 reads MNHEY; CDR2 reads SVGAGI. The CDR3 has 15 amino acids.

Remarks on this clone: Other nucleotide sequences from this sample produce the same CDR3. The chain links TRBV18 to TRBJ2-7; 7 positions agree with TRBD1. The V gene end was trimmed by 3 bases and the J gene end by 2 bases; junction bases not matched to a gene: 1. The CDR3 has 13 amino acids. Germline CDR1 KGHSH, CDR2 LQKENI. CDR3 sequence (DNA): TGTGCCAGCTCACCGCAGGGGGCCTACGAGCAGTACTTC. Its translation is CASSPQGAYEQYF. The complete variable domain, with remaining parts taken from reference TRBV18 and TRBJ2-7, reads NAGVMQNPRHLVRRRGQEARLRCSPMKGHSHVYWYRQLPEEGLKFMVYLQKENIIDESGMPKERFSAEFPKEGPSILRIQQVVRGDSAAYFCASSPQGAYEQYFGPGTRLTVT.

V is TRBV7-8 and J is TRBJ1-1; 10 bases map to TRBD1. Germline values: CDR1 SGHVS, CDR2 FQNEAQ. CDR3 length: 15 residues. J was trimmed by 7 bases and V by 5 bases; bases with no gene match: 10. The CDR3 is CASSPGTGDWFEAFF. CDR3 nucleotide sequence: TGTGCCAGCAGCCCCGGGACAGGGGATTGGTTTGAAGCTTTCTTT.

This chain connects TRBV5-4 to TRBJ2-6, with D tentatively TRBD2 (6 bases). This CDR3 has 15 amino acids. Trimming removed 3 bases from V and 2 bases from J, with 9 bases in between. Germline CDR1 and CDR2: SGHNT and YYREEE (reference sequence). CDR3 coding DNA: TGTGCCAGCAGCTCCGGGGGAACTGGGGCCAACGTCCTGACTTTC. Its translation is CASSSGGTGANVLTF.

The chain recombines TRBV15 with TRBJ2-6, with D tentatively TRBD1 (5 bases). CDR1 is LNHNV and CDR2 is YYDKDF in the germline V gene (reference sequence). V lost 1 base and J lost 4, with 11 bases in between. This CDR3 spans 16 amino acids. The CDR3 spells CATSRAGKSGANVLTF. DNA for the CDR3: TGTGCCACCAGCAGAGCAGGGAAGTCAGGGGCCAACGTCCTGACTTTC.

The rearrangement links TRBV29-1 to TRBJ2-5; 9 bases map to TRBD1. The CDR3 is 13 amino acids. The V segment lost 7 bases and the J segment 11 bases; nucleotides outside the gene matches: 14. Germline CDR1 reads SQVTM; CDR2 reads ANQGSEA. DNA of the CDR3: TGCAGCGCTGCGGACAGGGGAGTTGGAGAGCAGTACTTC. This codes for CSAADRGVGEQYF.

This sequence joins TRBV11-2 and TRBJ1-1, with D possibly being TRBD1 (5 bases). Germline V gene lookup returns CDR1 SGHAT and CDR2 FQNNGV. Trimming pared 6 bases from V and 4 bases from J, leaving 18 bases between. The CDR3 length is 15 residues. In nucleotides, the CDR3 is TGTGCCAGCAGGCTAGATCGGGGGGTACGCACTGAAGCTTTCTTT. This encodes CASRLDRGVRTEAFF.

The chain links TRBV2 to TRBJ1-1; D is unclear. This CDR3 contains 11 residues. The germline V gene has CDR1 SNHLY and CDR2 FYNNEI. V was shortened by 7 bases and J by 8 bases, with 11 bases between the two germline ends. CDR3 in DNA: TGTGCCAGCAAGTCATTCCCCGAAGCTTTCTTT. Protein sequence: CASKSFPEAFF.

The rearrangement joins TRBV19 to TRBJ2-2; a possible D gene is TRBD2 (6 bases). The CDR3 sequence is 16 residues long. CDR1 and CDR2 (germline): LNHDA, SQIVND (reference sequence). The ends were cut back, 7 bases at V and 6 bases at J, with 21 bases in the middle. The DNA of the CDR3 is TGTGCCAGTAACGATCCCGGGGGACCTGAGGCCGGGGAGCTGTTTTTT. This translates into CASNDPGGPEAGELFF.

This clone was seen once. The chain is built from TRBV13 and TRBJ2-7, with 12 bases fitting TRBD2. The length of the CDR3 is 14 residues. CDR1 and CDR2 from the germline V gene are PRHDT and FYEKMQ (reference sequence). V lost 4 bases to trimming and J lost 7 bases; unmatched junction nucleotides: 5. CDR3 in amino acids: CASSYLAGGGEQYF. As DNA, the CDR3 is TGTGCCAGCAGCTATCTAGCGGGAGGGGGTGAGCAGTACTTC.

This clone appeared a single time. V and J are TRBV4-1 and TRBJ1-4; TRBD1 agrees at 7 bases. The J segment lost 7 bases and the V segment lost 4 bases, leaving 15 bases of the junction unmatched. This CDR3 contains 17 residues. Germline lookup yields CDR1 MGHRA and CDR2 YSYEKL. CDR3 DNA sequence: TGCGCCAGCAGCCGAGGAGCAACCACAGGGGAGAGTGAAAAACTGTTTTTT. As protein: CASSRGATTGESEKLFF.